The 27 T cell receptor beta chains below come from one sample, sequenced in a study of T cell changes during pregnancy in multiple sclerosis. This table comes from immunoSEQ multiplex PCR, and its TCRdb copy is limited to in-frame clones, with some not included. The sample holds 38,000 or so clones, around 90% seen once. Source: CD4+ T cells from peripheral blood mononuclear cells, taken in the third trimester of pregnancy. The receptors were gathered from a female donor with multiple sclerosis, enrolled in a pregnancy study.

The chain uses TRBV19 and TRBJ2-2; the match to TRBD2 covers 10 bases. Germline V gives CDR1 LNHDA, CDR2 SQIVND (reference sequence). With V trimmed by 6 bases and J by 4 bases, 11 bases remained unmatched. CDR3 length: 17 residues. CDR3 in amino acids: CASSRRRASGSTGELFF. In DNA form, the CDR3 reads TGTGCCAGTAGCCGGAGGAGGGCTAGCGGGAGCACCGGGGAGCTGTTTTTT.

This rearrangement joins TRBV7-2 to TRBJ2-3; 12 nucleotides match TRBD2. Germline values: CDR1 SGHTA, CDR2 FQGNSA. CDR3 length: 19 residues. J lost 5 bases, V lost 6 bases, and 18 bases had no gene match. The CDR3 nucleotides read TGTGCCAGCAGTCCACCCCGGACTAGCGGGAATATAGGTCGAGATACGCAGTATTTT. Translating it yields CASSPPRTSGNIGRDTQYF.

The gene calls are TRBV4-1 and TRBJ2-5; 7 bases fit TRBD2. Germline CDR1 and CDR2: MGHRA and YSYEKL. The CDR3 runs 14 residues. J was trimmed by 5 bases and V by 2 bases; bases with no gene match: 5. The CDR3 here is CASSQLAGVETQYF. CDR3 nucleotides: TGCGCCAGCAGCCAATTGGCGGGGGTGGAGACCCAGTACTTC.

The V gene is TRBV6-4, the J gene TRBJ1-5; D possibly corresponds to TRBD1 (6 bases). Germline V gene lookup returns CDR1 MRHNA and CDR2 SNTAGT. This CDR3 is built from 15 residues. Trimming pared 6 bases from V and 3 bases from J, leaving 15 bases between. The CDR3 protein is CASSQNRDSNQPQHF. CDR3 bases: TGTGCCAGCAGCCAGAACAGGGATTCCAATCAGCCCCAGCATTTT.

The chain links TRBV2 to TRBJ2-6; D is possibly TRBD2 (5 bases). The germline CDR1 and CDR2 sequences are SNHLY and FYNNEI. V lost 4 bases to trimming and J lost 2 bases, with 12 bases between them. The CDR3 has 16 amino acids. CDR3 loop: CASSARGSAGANVLTF. The CDR3 DNA is TGTGCCAGCAGTGCAAGAGGGTCTGCTGGGGCCAACGTCCTGACTTTC.

Only a few counts were recorded for this clone. The chain couples TRBV5-1 to TRBJ1-1, with a tentative D call TRBD1 (5 bases). The CDR3 consists of 16 residues. Germline-derived CDR1 and CDR2 are SGHRS and YFSETQ. Between the trimmed V and J ends, which lost 0 bases and 0 bases, there was a span of 12 bases. The CDR3 loop is CASSLGRVTMNTEAFF. The DNA for the CDR3 is TGCGCCAGCAGCTTGGGCAGGGTGACCATGAACACTGAAGCTTTCTTT.

This clone has only a few counts. The V gene is TRBV9, the J gene TRBJ2-1; 10 bases map to TRBD2. Germline V lookup: CDR1 SGDLS, CDR2 YYNGEE. The trim removed 3 bases at V and 0 bases at J, leaving 3 bases unmatched. The CDR3 runs 16 residues. The DNA for the CDR3 is TGTGCCAGCAGCGGGAGACTAGCGGGCTCCTACAATGAGCAGTTCTTC. Protein sequence: CASSGRLAGSYNEQFF.

The chain links TRBV19 to TRBJ2-1, with 11 bases lining up with TRBD1. This CDR3 is built from 15 residues. Trimming at V came to 6 bases and at J to 7 bases, leaving 8 bases not matched to a gene. Germline lookup yields CDR1 LNHDA and CDR2 SQIVND (reference sequence). This CDR3 is CASRITGTGGNEQFF. DNA of the CDR3: TGTGCCAGTAGAATTACCGGGACAGGGGGGAATGAGCAGTTCTTC.

Here the CDR3 reads CASNGAYEQYF. In DNA form, the CDR3 reads TGTGCCAGCAACGGGGCCTACGAGCAGTACTTC. This chain links TRBV28 with TRBJ2-7; D possibly corresponds to TRBD2 (5 bases). The germline CDR1 and CDR2 sequences are MDHEN and SYDVKM. V was trimmed by 7 bases and J by 2 bases, leaving 6 bases between them. CDR3 length: 11 residues. The variable domain in full, with the rest retrieved from reference TRBV28 and TRBJ2-7, is DVKVTQSSRYLVKRTGEKVFLECVQDMDHENMFWYRQDPGLGLRLIYFSYDVKMKEKGDIPEGYSVSREKKERFSLILESASTNQTSMYLCASNGAYEQYFGPGTRLTVT.

The genes are TRBV11-3 and TRBJ2-1; 15 bases are a match to TRBD2. The CDR3 length is 15 residues. In germline, CDR1 is SGHNT, CDR2 YENEEA. V lost 5 bases and J lost 7; bases outside the gene matches: 3. The CDR3 DNA sequence: TGTGCCAGCAGCCCTGGGACTAGCGGGAGGAATGAGCAGTTCTTC. It translates to CASSPGTSGRNEQFF. Full variable domain (outside the CDR3, taken from reference TRBV11-3 and TRBJ2-1): EAGVVQSPRYKIIEKKQPVAFWCNPISGHNTLYWYLQNLGQGPELLIRYENEEAVDDSQLPKDRFSAERLKGVDSTLKIQPAELGDSAVYLCASSPGTSGRNEQFFGPGTRLTVL.

J is TRBJ2-3 and V is TRBV27; perhaps TRBD2 as D (5 bases). V shed 6 bases and J shed 0 bases, with 13 bases lying between them. This CDR3 comprises 15 residues. Germline V gene data show CDR1 as MNHEY and CDR2 as SMNVEV (reference sequence). Here the CDR3 reads CASRKRETSTDTQYF. The DNA for the CDR3 is TGTGCCAGCAGGAAAAGGGAGACTAGCACAGATACGCAGTATTTT.

The chain couples TRBV7-8 to TRBJ2-3; 13 nucleotides agree with TRBD2. The germline V gene encodes CDR1 SGHVS and CDR2 FQNEAQ. This CDR3 has 14 residues. Trimming took 5 bases from V and 12 from J; bases not matched to a gene: 8. CDR3 nucleotide sequence: TGTGCCAGCAGCCTCGGGACTAGCGGGGCCCGCCAGTATTTT. Its translation: CASSLGTSGARQYF.

J is TRBJ2-3 and V is TRBV4-1; 9 bases fit TRBD2. Germline-derived CDR1 and CDR2 are MGHRA and YSYEKL. Unmatched junction bases numbered 13, after V lost 0 bases and J lost 3 bases. The CDR3 covers 19 residues. Written as DNA, the CDR3 is TGCGCCAGCAGCCAAGATCTGGCTAGCGGGGCTGCTCGGACAGATACGCAGTATTTT. Translating it yields CASSQDLASGAARTDTQYF.

V gene TRBV18 combines with J gene TRBJ1-3; 9 positions match TRBD1. The V segment lost 3 bases and the J segment 0 bases; nucleotides outside the gene matches: 9. The CDR3 spans 18 residues. Germline loops: CDR1 KGHSH, CDR2 LQKENI. The CDR3 protein is CASSPPQGQGPSGNTIYF. The CDR3 region has the DNA TGTGCCAGCTCACCTCCTCAGGGACAGGGACCCTCTGGAAACACCATATATTTT.

This clone was recorded once. The rearrangement links TRBV2 to TRBJ2-4; a possible D gene is TRBD2 (5 bases). Trimming cost V 6 bases and J 0 bases, with 12 bases left between them. CDR3 length equals 15 residues. In germline, CDR1 is SNHLY, CDR2 FYNNEI. CDR3 sequence (DNA): TGTGCCAGCAGCCCAAACGGGGTAGCCAAAAACATTCAGTACTTC. This codes for CASSPNGVAKNIQYF.

Written as DNA, the CDR3 is TGTGCCTGGAGTATACAAAGGACTAGACCTAGCACAGATACGCAGTATTTT. This codes for CAWSIQRTRPSTDTQYF. The chain employs TRBV30 and TRBJ2-3, with 7 bases lining up with TRBD2. The CDR3 is 17 residues long. V shed 2 bases, J shed 0 bases, and the junction held 11 bases outside the gene matches. The germline V gene has CDR1 GTSNPN and CDR2 SVGIG (reference sequence).

This clone has only one observation. The chain links TRBV4-1 to TRBJ2-6; 9 bases map to TRBD1. V shed 4 bases and J 0 bases; nucleotides not matched to a gene: 7. CDR3 length: 18 residues. Germline V gene data show CDR1 as MGHRA and CDR2 as YSYEKL. For the CDR3, the DNA is TGCGCCAGCAGCCCTAGACAGGGGGGATACTCTGGGGCCAACGTCCTGACTTTC. It is translated as CASSPRQGGYSGANVLTF.

This rearrangement joins TRBV19 to TRBJ2-6, with TRBD1 matching 12 bases. CDR1 LNHDA and CDR2 SQIVND come from the germline V gene (reference sequence). This CDR3 region has 20 residues. V gave up 2 bases and J gave up 4 bases; unmatched junction bases: 12. CDR3 amino acids: CASSIIRDRGRQSGANVLTF. The CDR3 nucleotides read TGTGCCAGTAGTATAATACGGGACAGGGGGCGCCAGAGCGGGGCCAACGTCCTGACTTTC.

The chain recombines TRBV2 with TRBJ2-7; 9 bases fit TRBD1. V lost 6 bases, J lost 3 bases, and 3 bases stayed unmatched. The CDR3 covers 13 residues. The germline CDR1 and CDR2 sequences are SNHLY and FYNNEI. In nucleotides, the CDR3 is TGTGCCAGCAGCGACAGGGGGAACTACGAGCAGTACTTC. It yields the protein CASSDRGNYEQYF.

V and J are TRBV27 and TRBJ2-3; 11 nucleotides match TRBD2. CDR1 is MNHEY and CDR2 is SMNVEV in the germline V gene (reference sequence). The CDR3 is made up of 15 amino acids. The trim removed 5 bases at V and 3 bases at J, leaving 4 bases unmatched. In DNA form, the CDR3 reads TGTGCCAGCAGTCCTAGCGGGAGGACTACAGATACGCAGTATTTT. Translating it yields CASSPSGRTTDTQYF.

This chain uses TRBV9 with TRBJ2-1; 10 nucleotides line up with TRBD2. The CDR3 sequence is 15 residues long. V shed 6 bases and J 7 bases; nucleotides not matched to a gene: 10. Germline CDR1 and CDR2: SGDLS and YYNGEE. The chain's CDR3 is CASTLDLAGVNEQFF. For the CDR3, the DNA is TGTGCCAGCACCCTAGACCTAGCGGGGGTTAATGAGCAGTTCTTC. Drawing the rest from reference TRBV9 and TRBJ2-1, the complete variable domain is DSGVTQTPKHLITATGQRVTLRCSPRSGDLSVYWYQQSLDQGLQFLIQYYNGEERAKGNILERFSAQQFPDLHSELNLSSLELGDSALYFCASTLDLAGVNEQFFGPGTRLTVL.

The chain couples TRBV28 to TRBJ1-5; TRBD1 matches 12 bases. This CDR3 region has 17 residues. Germline CDR1 is MDHEN and CDR2 is SYDVKM. Trimming at V came to 9 bases and at J to 0 bases, leaving 9 bases not matched to a gene. The CDR3 region is CASSGTGGVFSNQPQHF. The CDR3 coding sequence is TGTGCCAGTTCTGGGACAGGGGGCGTCTTTAGCAATCAGCCCCAGCATTTT.

The chain joins TRBV5-4 to TRBJ1-1; D may be TRBD1 (5 bases). The CDR3 has 14 residues. Germline V gene data show CDR1 as SGHNT and CDR2 as YYREEE (reference sequence). Deletions cut 9 bases from V and 3 bases from J, with 18 bases between. CDR3 loop: CATDPHTGDTEAFF. CDR3 nucleotide sequence: TGTGCCACCGACCCGCATACGGGGGACACTGAAGCTTTCTTT.

This clone was seen just once. The chain carries TRBV10-1 and TRBJ2-1; D unresolved. The CDR3 has 16 amino acids. V was shortened by 0 bases and J by 2 bases, with 11 bases between the two germline ends. Germline CDR1 and CDR2: WNHNN and SYGVQD (reference sequence). The CDR3 sequence is CASSESRSATYNEQFF. Written as DNA, the CDR3 is TGCGCCAGCAGTGAGTCCAGGTCCGCAACCTACAATGAGCAGTTCTTC.

The chain is built from TRBV19 and TRBJ1-5; the D is unclear. Trimming took 8 bases from V and 4 from J, leaving 15 bases between them. This CDR3 has 14 amino acids. Germline CDR1 reads LNHDA; CDR2 reads SQIVND (reference sequence). The CDR3 protein is CASVMRSSNQPQHF. The DNA for the CDR3 is TGTGCCAGTGTTATGAGGAGTTCTAATCAGCCCCAGCATTTT.

The V and J genes are TRBV7-2 and TRBJ2-3; D might be TRBD1 (6 bases). V was clipped by 4 bases and J by 3 bases, with 14 bases between them. Germline lookup yields CDR1 SGHTA and CDR2 FQGNSA. This CDR3 region has 15 residues. CDR3 nucleotide sequence: TGTGCCAGCAGCTCCTCAGGGGTGGGGACAGATACGCAGTATTTT. Its translation: CASSSSGVGTDTQYF.

The J gene is TRBJ2-7, the V gene TRBV19, with 11 nucleotides matching TRBD2. V shed 5 bases, J shed 3 bases, and the junction held 9 bases outside the gene matches. The germline V gene encodes CDR1 LNHDA and CDR2 SQIVND (reference sequence). CDR3 length: 16 residues. DNA of the CDR3: TGTGCCAGTAGTCCCGTAGCGGGAGGGCCGATCTACGAGCAGTACTTC. Its protein is CASSPVAGGPIYEQYF.